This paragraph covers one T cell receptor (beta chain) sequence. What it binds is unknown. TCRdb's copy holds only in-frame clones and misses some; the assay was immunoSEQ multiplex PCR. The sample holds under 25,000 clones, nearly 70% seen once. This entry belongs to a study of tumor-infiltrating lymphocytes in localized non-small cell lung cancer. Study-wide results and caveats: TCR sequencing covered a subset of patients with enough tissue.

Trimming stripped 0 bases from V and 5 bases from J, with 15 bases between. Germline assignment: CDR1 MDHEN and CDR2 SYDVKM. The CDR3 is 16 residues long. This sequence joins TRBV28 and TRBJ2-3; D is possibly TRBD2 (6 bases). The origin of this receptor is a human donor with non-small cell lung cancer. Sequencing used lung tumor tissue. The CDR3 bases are TGTGCCAGCAGTTTATGGGGGACTGCTCTGGTAGATACGCAGTATTTT. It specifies CASSLWGTALVDTQYF.